This entry lists 2 T cell receptor beta chains sequenced from one sample in a study of technical replicates of blood from a few donors. Data came from immunoSEQ multiplex PCR; TCRdb stores just in-frame clones and leaves some out. The data contain about 59,000 clones, 93% of them singletons. The material sequenced was PBMCs. The receptors here all came from a human donor in good health. Some clones in this sample may be carry-over from other donors' samples.

J is TRBJ2-1 and V is TRBV7-8; 9 positions agree with TRBD2. The CDR3 sequence is 14 residues long. The V gene end was trimmed by 5 bases and the J gene end by 8 bases; junction bases not matched to a gene: 7. Germline V CDR1 and CDR2: SGHVS, FQNEAQ. In DNA, the CDR3 is TGTGCCAGCAGCCCGGGACTAGCATTCTATGAGCAGTTCTTC. As protein: CASSPGLAFYEQFF.

The V gene is TRBV12-5, the J gene TRBJ2-5, with TRBD1 as a possible D gene (6 bases). V dropped 6 bases and J dropped 4 bases, with 9 bases sitting between them. Germline CDR1 is LGHNT and CDR2 is FRNRAP. The CDR3 sequence is 12 residues long. The CDR3, as DNA: TGTGCTAGTGGGGGGGCCGGAGAGACCCAGTACTTC. Amino acids: CASGGAGETQYF.